The 29 T cell receptor beta chains listed next were all sequenced from one sample in a study of cytomegalovirus exposure and HLA in healthy donors. The primer mix had 60 Vbeta and 13 Jbeta primers. Clones were sequenced by immunoSEQ multiplex PCR, and TCRdb holds only the in-frame ones, with some missing. In the table there are about 160,000 clones, 80% to 90% of which are singletons. The specimen sequenced was PBMCs. These receptors came from a man younger than 30 in good health and CMV-seropositive.

V and J are TRBV5-5 and TRBJ2-1; D is unresolved. Germline V gives CDR1 SGHKS, CDR2 YYEKEE (reference sequence). This CDR3 contains 15 residues. Trimming left V 4 bases short and J 3 bases short, with 14 bases between. This chain's CDR3 is CASSVSGSIYNEQFF. The CDR3 region has the DNA TGTGCCAGCAGCGTTTCCGGGTCCATCTACAATGAGCAGTTCTTC.

The chain is built from TRBV6-5 and TRBJ1-3, with 8 nucleotides matching TRBD1. This CDR3 comprises 15 residues. The ends lost 6 bases at V and 1 base at J; junction bases unmatched: 5. Germline CDR1 is MNHEY and CDR2 is SVGAGI. CDR3 nucleotides: TGTGCCAGCAGAGAGACAGGGGATTCTGGAAACACCATATATTTT. Amino acids: CASRETGDSGNTIYF.

V usage is TRBV21-1 and J usage is TRBJ1-5; the tabulated D call, TRBD1, remains unverified against the DNA. TRBV21-1 is listed as a pseudogene. The CDR3 extends over 16 amino acids. The CDR3 reads CASSKADRGQFQPQHF. The CDR3 DNA reads TGTGCCAGCAGCAAAGCTGACAGGGGGCAATTTCAGCCCCAGCATTTT.

The chain combines TRBV7-2 with TRBJ2-4, with no clear D. Per germline, CDR1 SGHTA and CDR2 FQGNSA. CDR3 length: 17 amino acids. The V end was cut by 1 base, the J end by 0 bases, with 13 bases between. CDR3: CASSLGETKLAKNIQYF. The CDR3 DNA follows: TGTGCCAGCAGCTTAGGCGAGACAAAGCTAGCCAAAAACATTCAGTACTTC. Drawing the rest from reference TRBV7-2 and TRBJ2-4, the complete variable domain is GAGVSQSPSNKVTEKGKDVELRCDPISGHTALYWYRQSLGQGLEFLIYFQGNSAPDKSGLPSDRFSAERTGGSVSTLTIQRTQQEDSAVYLCASSLGETKLAKNIQYFGAGTRLSVL.

The V gene is TRBV27, the J gene TRBJ2-2; weak D call: TRBD2 (6 bases). The CDR3 loop spans 14 amino acids. Trimming pared 5 bases from V and 8 bases from J, leaving 15 bases between. CDR1 is MNHEY and CDR2 is SMNVEV in the germline V gene (reference sequence). In DNA, the CDR3 is TGTGCCAGCAGTCCATGGACTATAGCGGGGGAGCTGTTTTTT. Amino acids: CASSPWTIAGELFF.

This clone was seen a few times. This chain uses TRBV7-9 with TRBJ1-2; a possible D gene is TRBD1 (5 bases). This CDR3 is 15 amino acids long. CDR1 is SEHNR and CDR2 is FQNEAQ in the germline V gene (reference sequence). The V end was cut by 5 bases, the J end by 4 bases, with 17 bases between. In DNA, the CDR3 is TGTGCCAGCAGCCTAGGACAACAGTCGGCCTATGGCTACACCTTC. Translation: CASSLGQQSAYGYTF. The full variable domain, completed using reference TRBV7-9 and TRBJ1-2, is DTGVSQNPRHKITKRGQNVTFRCDPISEHNRLYWYRQTLGQGPEFLTYFQNEAQLEKSRLLSDRFSAERPKGSFSTLEIQRTEQGDSAMYLCASSLGQQSAYGYTFGSGTRLTVV.

The rearrangement uses TRBV19 and TRBJ1-6, with D uncertain. The germline V and J ends were trimmed by 2 bases and 8 bases, with 22 bases remaining between them. Germline CDR1 reads LNHDA; CDR2 reads SQIVND (reference sequence). The CDR3 is 18 amino acids. In DNA form, the CDR3 reads TGTGCCAGTAGTATATCTGTTCATGACCCGGAGGTTCATTCACCCCTCCACTTT. This sequence encodes CASSISVHDPEVHSPLHF. Full variable domain (remainder filled in from reference TRBV19 and TRBJ1-6): DGGITQSPKYLFRKEGQNVTLSCEQNLNHDAMYWYRQDPGQGLRLIYYSQIVNDFQKGDIAEGYSVSREKKESFPLTVTSAQKNPTAFYLCASSISVHDPEVHSPLHFGNGTRLTVT.

The J gene is TRBJ2-5, the V gene TRBV20-1; TRBD1 might be the D (5 bases). Germline V CDR1 and CDR2: DFQATT, SNEGSKA (reference sequence). Deletions cut 5 bases from V and 4 bases from J, with 8 bases between. CDR3 length: 11 amino acids. DNA of the CDR3: TGCAGTGCTTTGGGGCGAGAGACCCAGTACTTC. Residues: CSALGRETQYF.

The gene calls are TRBV27 and TRBJ1-6; TRBD1 aligns across 11 bases. The CDR3 is 16 amino acids. After removal of 0 bases from V and 10 bases from J, the junction contained 5 bases not matched to a gene. CDR1 and CDR2 from the germline V gene are MNHEY and SMNVEV (reference sequence). The chain's CDR3 is CASSLSSGTGGSPLHF. The CDR3 coding sequence is TGTGCCAGCAGTTTATCCTCCGGGACAGGGGGATCACCCCTCCACTTT.

The J gene is TRBJ1-4, the V gene TRBV19; the match to TRBD1 covers 9 bases. Germline CDR1 and CDR2: LNHDA and SQIVND (reference sequence). The CDR3 length is 12 residues. CDR3 region: CATGQGTEKLFF. Here the CDR3 DNA reads TGTGCTACGGGACAGGGTACAGAAAAACTGTTTTTT. The entire variable domain, with the rest obtained from reference TRBV19 and TRBJ1-4, is as follows: DGGITQSPKYLFRKEGQNVTLSCEQNLNHDAMYWYRQDPGQGLRLIYYSQIVNDFQKGDIAEGYSVSREKKESFPLTVTSAQKNPTAFYLCATGQGTEKLFFGSGTQLSVL.

The chain uses TRBV18 and TRBJ1-5, with unresolved D. This CDR3 region has 14 residues. The V gene's germline CDR1 is KGHSH and CDR2 LQKENI. V was trimmed by 6 bases and J by 2 bases, leaving 11 bases between them. Here the CDR3 reads CASSPDMGNQPQHF. The CDR3 DNA is TGTGCCAGCTCGCCCGACATGGGCAATCAGCCCCAGCATTTT.

V gene TRBV7-2 combines with J gene TRBJ2-7; TRBD1 aligns across 8 bases. Germline V lookup: CDR1 SGHTA, CDR2 FQGNSA. J gave up 5 bases and V 5 bases, and 8 bases lay outside the gene matches. This CDR3 has 14 residues. The CDR3 sequence: CASSPQGAVDEQYF. The CDR3 DNA is TGTGCCAGCAGCCCTCAGGGGGCGGTCGACGAGCAGTACTTC.

V gene TRBV19 combines with J gene TRBJ2-3; 9 nucleotides line up with TRBD2. The CDR3 runs to 17 residues. Germline CDR1 is LNHDA and CDR2 is SQIVND (reference sequence). With 7 bases clipped from V and 3 bases from J, the junction kept 14 bases outside the gene matches. The CDR3, as DNA: TGTGCCAGTACCCTCAGGGCGGGGGGGCCCTTAACAGATACGCAGTATTTT. Its protein is CASTLRAGGPLTDTQYF.

V gene TRBV6-6 combines with J gene TRBJ2-1, with 12 bases identical to TRBD2. V dropped 4 bases and J dropped 4; count of bases not matched to a gene: 5. Germline CDR1 is MNHNY and CDR2 is SVGAGI (reference sequence). This CDR3 is built from 16 residues. In DNA, the CDR3 is TGTGCCAGCAGTTCCACTAGCGGGGGGCGGTACAATGAGCAGTTCTTC. The encoded protein is CASSSTSGGRYNEQFF.

The CDR3, as DNA: TGTGCCAGCAGCAAAGATGACAGCCCCTACGAGCAGTACTTC. Protein product: CASSKDDSPYEQYF. The gene calls are TRBV21-1 and TRBJ2-7; TRBD1, the table's D call, was not compared with the DNA. TRBV21-1 is a listed pseudogene. The CDR3 consists of 14 residues.

V usage is TRBV5-4 and J usage is TRBJ1-6; 7 nucleotides align to TRBD1. Germline lookup yields CDR1 SGHNT and CDR2 YYREEE (reference sequence). This CDR3 is 14 amino acids long. V dropped 1 base and J dropped 10; count of bases not matched to a gene: 5. The CDR3 protein is CASSLRDRDSPLHF. DNA of the CDR3: TGTGCCAGCAGCTTGCGAGACAGGGACTCACCCCTCCACTTT.

V gene TRBV2 combines with J gene TRBJ2-3, with D tentatively TRBD1 (6 bases). The CDR3 is made up of 15 amino acids. The V end was cut by 3 bases, the J end by 1 base, with 11 bases between. Per the germline V gene, CDR1 is SNHLY and CDR2 is FYNNEI. CDR3 bases: TGTGCCAGCAGTGACGTAGGGGGTGGCACAGATACGCAGTATTTT. Translation: CASSDVGGGTDTQYF. Combining the CDR3 with reference TRBV2 and TRBJ2-3 gives the whole variable domain EPEVTQTPSHQVTQMGQEVILRCVPISNHLYFYWYRQILGQKVEFLVSFYNNEISEKSEIFDDQFSVERPDGSNFTLKIRSTKLEDSAMYFCASSDVGGGTDTQYFGPGTRLTVL.

This clone was counted only a few times. The rearrangement links TRBV5-1 to TRBJ2-1; TRBD1 might be the D (5 bases). Germline V gene sequence: CDR1 SGHRS, CDR2 YFSETQ. This CDR3 comprises 14 residues. Trimming shortened V by 4 bases and J by 4 bases, and 12 bases separated the two germline ends. CDR3 in DNA: TGCGCCAGCAGCCCCCGACAGAGGTACAATGAGCAGTTCTTC. Protein product: CASSPRQRYNEQFF.

This clone was counted a single time. This chain connects TRBV7-9 to TRBJ1-1; 7 nucleotides line up with TRBD1. The CDR3 contains 14 residues. V shed 5 bases and J 0 bases; nucleotides not matched to a gene: 3. Germline V CDR1 and CDR2: SEHNR, FQNEAQ (reference sequence). The CDR3 DNA is TGTGCCAGCAGCCGGGACAGTATGAACACTGAAGCTTTCTTT. This codes for CASSRDSMNTEAFF.

This clone was counted a few times. V gene TRBV6-5 combines with J gene TRBJ1-4, with a tentative D call TRBD1 (5 bases). This CDR3 has 13 amino acids. Per germline, CDR1 MNHEY and CDR2 SVGAGI. The ends were cut back, 7 bases at V and 8 bases at J, with 14 bases in the middle. The chain's CDR3 is CASKGTSREKLFF. The CDR3 DNA sequence: TGTGCCAGCAAAGGGACTTCCCGGGAAAAACTGTTTTTT.

The table lists this clone with a count of one. The genes are TRBV19 and TRBJ2-2; D possibly corresponds to TRBD1 (6 bases). The ends were cut back, 11 bases at V and 2 bases at J, with 15 bases in the middle. The CDR3 is made up of 14 amino acids. CDR1 and CDR2 (germline): LNHDA, SQIVND (reference sequence). CDR3 in DNA: TGTGCCTCACTGCCGGGACAAAACACCGGGGAGCTGTTTTTT. Residues: CASLPGQNTGELFF. Combining the CDR3 with reference TRBV19 and TRBJ2-2 gives the whole variable domain DGGITQSPKYLFRKEGQNVTLSCEQNLNHDAMYWYRQDPGQGLRLIYYSQIVNDFQKGDIAEGYSVSREKKESFPLTVTSAQKNPTAFYLCASLPGQNTGELFFGEGSRLTVL.

V gene TRBV30 combines with J gene TRBJ2-3, with 7 positions matching TRBD1. The CDR3 has 13 residues. In germline, CDR1 is GTSNPN, CDR2 SVGIG (reference sequence). The J segment lost 2 bases and the V segment lost 3 bases, leaving 2 bases of the junction unmatched. This chain's CDR3 is CAWRTGFTDTQYF. In nucleotides, the CDR3 is TGTGCCTGGAGGACAGGGTTCACAGATACGCAGTATTTT. Using reference TRBV30 and TRBJ2-3 for the parts outside the CDR3, the full variable domain is SQTIHQWPATLVQPVGSPLSLECTVEGTSNPNLYWYRQAAGRGLQLLFYSVGIGQISSEVPQNLSASRPQDRQFILSSKKLLLSDSGFYLCAWRTGFTDTQYFGPGTRLTVL.

About this clone: At one end the junction does not follow the germline gene, possibly because of a read error. The V call is TRBV5-4, the J call TRBJ2-5, with 10 bases lining up with TRBD1. This CDR3 has 14 amino acids. Germline CDR1 reads SGHNT; CDR2 reads YYREEE (reference sequence). For the CDR3, the DNA is TGTGCCAGCAGTTTGGACAGGGGGTCAGAGACCCAGTACTTC. Translated, it gives CASSLDRGSETQYF.

The rearrangement joins TRBV11-2 to TRBJ2-4; no definite D call. Per the germline V gene, CDR1 is SGHAT and CDR2 is FQNNGV. The CDR3 is 13 residues long. V lost 4 bases and J 15 bases, leaving 19 bases between the germline ends. CDR3 sequence: CASSSFASEHRYF. CDR3 coding DNA: TGTGCCAGCAGCTCCTTTGCCAGCGAACACCGGTACTTC.

The J gene is TRBJ2-5, the V gene TRBV9; 7 nucleotides agree with TRBD1. CDR1 is SGDLS, CDR2 YYNGEE, per germline. CDR3 length: 15 amino acids. With V trimmed by 4 bases and J by 0 bases, 6 bases remained unmatched. The CDR3 coding sequence is TGTGCCAGCAGCCAACAGGGGAAGTACCAAGAGACCCAGTACTTC. This sequence encodes CASSQQGKYQETQYF.

The J gene is TRBJ2-1, the V gene TRBV2, with 11 bases aligning to TRBD2. Germline V gene sequence: CDR1 SNHLY, CDR2 FYNNEI. The ends lost 1 base at V and 8 bases at J; junction bases unmatched: 10. CDR3 length: 17 residues. The CDR3 DNA reads TGTGCCAGCAGTGAAGGAGGGCTTAGCGGGGGGGCCCATGAGCAGTTCTTC. Translating gives CASSEGGLSGGAHEQFF.

For this clone: This CDR3 is also generated by other DNA sequences in the sample. CDR3 region: CASSPTGTSGYEQYF. The CDR3, as DNA: TGTGCCAGCAGCCCGACCGGGACTAGCGGTTACGAGCAGTACTTC. The J gene is TRBJ2-7, the V gene TRBV9, with TRBD2 matching 11 bases. The CDR3 length is 15 residues. V was clipped by 4 bases and J by 4 bases; unmatched bases: 7. Germline lookup yields CDR1 SGDLS and CDR2 YYNGEE.

V and J are TRBV11-3 and TRBJ1-6, with a possible D match to TRBD1 (6 bases). There are 13 residues in the CDR3. Trimming cost V 6 bases and J 8 bases, with 11 bases left between them. CDR1 and CDR2 (germline): SGHNT, YENEEA. The CDR3 region has the DNA TGTGCCAGCAGTTGGAACAGGGATTCACCCCTCCACTTT. It encodes CASSWNRDSPLHF.

The V and J genes are TRBV4-3 and TRBJ1-1, with no clear D. Germline loops: CDR1 LGHNA, CDR2 YSLEER. The CDR3 consists of 15 residues. V lost 0 bases and J 0 bases, leaving 8 bases between the germline ends. In DNA, the CDR3 is TGCGCCAGCAGCCAAGATCGAAACATGAACACTGAAGCTTTCTTT. Encoded protein: CASSQDRNMNTEAFF.